This entry lists 32 T cell receptor beta chains sequenced from one sample in a study of T cells after yellow fever vaccination. TCRdb recomputed calls from the 5' RACE reads with MiXCR, one row per CDR3 protein. The sample yields 200,000 to 250,000 distinct CDR3 sequences, 3% to 4% seen once. Source: CD4+ T cells sorted from PBMCs, taken 10 days after the yellow fever booster vaccination. All receptors come from a man between 18 and 29 years old who received the YFV17D yellow fever vaccine.

This clonotype was counted many times. The rearrangement uses TRBV12-3 or TRBV12-4 and TRBJ2-1, with 8 bases matching TRBD2. The CDR3 spans 15 residues. Losses at the gene ends were 6 bases for V and 2 bases for J; bases not matched to a gene: 6. The CDR3, as DNA: TGTGCCAGCAGCAGACTAGCGCCGACCTACAATGAGCAGTTCTTC. It codes for CASSRLAPTYNEQFF.

The sample holds many counts of this clonotype. The chain employs TRBV10-3 and TRBJ1-1, with D perhaps matching TRBD1 (5 bases). Germline values: CDR1 ENHRY, CDR2 SYGVKD. CDR3 size: 13 residues. V was pared by 6 bases and J by 0 bases, with 8 bases between. The CDR3 region is CAIRGPLNTEAFF. The CDR3 nucleotides are TGTGCCATCAGGGGGCCGCTGAACACTGAAGCTTTCTTT.

The chain employs TRBV20-1 and TRBJ1-4, with no clear D. The germline V and J ends were trimmed by 5 bases and 8 bases, with 15 bases remaining between them. Germline V gene lookup returns CDR1 DFQATT and CDR2 SNEGSKA (reference sequence). The CDR3 sequence is 13 residues long. The CDR3 sequence is CSAFSGKAEKLFF. As DNA, the CDR3 is TGCAGTGCTTTTTCCGGGAAGGCAGAAAAACTGTTTTTT.

This clonotype was recorded many times. The CDR3 protein is CASSRPEDGTLHF. In nucleotides, the CDR3 is TGTGCCAGCAGCCGGCCCGAGGACGGCACCCTCCACTTT. The chain carries TRBV5-4 and TRBJ1-6; D gene unclear. The CDR3 contains 13 residues. Germline CDR1 is SGHNT and CDR2 is YYREEE (reference sequence). With 4 bases removed from V and 14 bases from J, the gap between germline ends came to 16 bases.

V usage is TRBV19 and J usage is TRBJ1-2, with D perhaps TRBD1 (6 bases). CDR1 and CDR2 from the germline V gene are LNHDA and SQIVND (reference sequence). V was clipped by 7 bases and J by 4 bases, with 19 bases between them. The CDR3 contains 15 residues. This CDR3 is CASNRIRQGPYGYTF. In DNA form, the CDR3 reads TGTGCCAGTAATCGGATTCGGCAGGGGCCCTATGGCTACACCTTC.

This clonotype was recorded many times. The V gene is TRBV10-3, the J gene TRBJ1-2, with 9 positions matching TRBD1. V gave up 6 bases and J gave up 8 bases; unmatched junction bases: 4. This CDR3 comprises 12 residues. From germline, CDR1 is ENHRY and CDR2 SYGVKD. The DNA for the CDR3 is TGTGCCATCAGAAGGGACAGGGACGGCTACACCTTC. It yields the protein CAIRRDRDGYTF.

This clonotype was found many times. The rearrangement links TRBV6-6 to TRBJ2-1; 7 nucleotides agree with TRBD2. V was clipped by 10 bases and J by 7 bases; unmatched bases: 7. Germline V gene sequence: CDR1 MNHNY, CDR2 SVGAGI (reference sequence). CDR3 length: 12 amino acids. The CDR3 is CATTSDGNEQFF. CDR3 DNA: TGTGCCACAACTAGCGATGGGAATGAGCAGTTCTTC.

This clonotype was observed a few times. This chain links TRBV10-3 with TRBJ2-7, with 8 bases fitting TRBD1. V gave up 10 bases and J gave up 7 bases; unmatched junction bases: 12. CDR3 size: 13 residues. Looked up from germline, CDR1 is ENHRY and CDR2 is SYGVKD. CDR3 sequence reads: CATQDRVGEEQYF. The CDR3 DNA reads as TGTGCCACGCAGGACAGGGTGGGTGAGGAGCAGTACTTC.

The V and J genes are TRBV12-3 or TRBV12-4 and TRBJ2-3; D remains ambiguous. This CDR3 spans 14 amino acids. The V gene lost 2 bases and the J gene lost 0 bases, with 6 bases spanning the gap. The CDR3 spells CASSLLASTDTQYF. The CDR3 nucleotides are TGTGCCAGCAGTTTACTGGCTAGCACAGATACGCAGTATTTT.

This clonotype came up a few times. The chain is built from TRBV4-3 and TRBJ1-2, with no clear D. This CDR3 spans 15 amino acids. Germline V CDR1 and CDR2: LGHNA, YSLEER. The V and J ends lost 4 bases and 8 bases respectively, with 20 bases between them. The CDR3 spells CASSPEPRFTRGYTF. CDR3 sequence (DNA): TGCGCCAGCAGCCCCGAGCCCCGGTTTACACGGGGCTACACCTTC.

In this sample, this clonotype turned up many times. The rearrangement links TRBV6-6 to TRBJ2-7, with TRBD1 matching 7 bases. Germline V lookup: CDR1 MNHNY, CDR2 SVGAGI (reference sequence). The CDR3 sequence is 14 residues long. V lost 5 bases to trimming and J lost 0 bases; unmatched junction nucleotides: 4. The CDR3 coding sequence is TGTGCCAGCAGTACCGGGACAGACTCCTACGAGCAGTACTTC. It yields the protein CASSTGTDSYEQYF.

This clonotype occurred a few times. This chain links TRBV30 with TRBJ2-7, with no clear D. The V gene's germline CDR1 is GTSNPN and CDR2 SVGIG (reference sequence). Trimming removed 1 base at V and 4 bases at J, with 5 bases between. CDR3 length: 11 residues. The CDR3 protein is CAWSGLYEQYF. CDR3 nucleotide sequence: TGTGCCTGGAGTGGACTTTACGAGCAGTACTTC.

Sample share makes this clonotype medium-sized. The V gene is TRBV7-2, the J gene TRBJ2-3, with a possible D match to TRBD2 (5 bases). The V gene's germline CDR1 is SGHTA and CDR2 FQGNSA. V shed 4 bases and J shed 7 bases, with 9 bases lying between them. This CDR3 comprises 12 residues. CDR3 amino acids: CASSSTGNTQYF. The CDR3 DNA sequence: TGTGCCAGCAGCTCAACGGGAAATACGCAGTATTTT.

This clonotype was observed at least ten times. This chain connects TRBV3-1 to TRBJ2-2; 11 nucleotides match TRBD2. Trimming cost V 5 bases and J 5 bases; bases outside gene matches: 7. The CDR3 covers 16 residues. Germline V gives CDR1 LGHDT, CDR2 YNNKEL (reference sequence). Written as DNA, the CDR3 is TGTGCCAGCAGCTACGGGACTAGCGGACGAACCGGGGAGCTGTTTTTT. It is translated as CASSYGTSGRTGELFF. Drawing the rest from reference TRBV3-1 and TRBJ2-2, the complete variable domain is DTAVSQTPKYLVTQMGNDKSIKCEQNLGHDTMYWYKQDSKKFLKIMFSYNNKELIINETVPNRFSPKSPDKAHLNLHINSLELGDSAVYFCASSYGTSGRTGELFFGEGSRLTVL.

This clonotype was seen many times. CDR3 amino acids: CASISTGTEAFF. The CDR3 DNA reads as TGTGCCAGCATCAGTACGGGCACTGAAGCTTTCTTT. The chain joins TRBV7-9 to TRBJ1-1; D unclear. The CDR3 sequence is 12 residues long. Germline CDR1 and CDR2: SEHNR and FQNEAQ (reference sequence). V was cut by 7 bases and J by 4 bases, with 10 bases left in between.

This chain uses TRBV6-4 with TRBJ2-7; D ambiguous. This CDR3 contains 16 residues. Germline values: CDR1 MRHNA, CDR2 SNTAGT. Between the trimmed V and J ends, which lost 2 bases and 0 bases, there was a span of 14 bases. The CDR3 sequence is CASSDPGTLSSYEQYV. Written as DNA, the CDR3 is TGTGCCAGCAGTGACCCCGGAACTCTCAGCTCCTACGAGCAGTACGTC.

With respect to this clonotype: Mismatch with germline at one junction end may stem from a read error. This chain connects TRBV3-1 to TRBJ2-3; D may be TRBD2 (5 bases). The CDR3 length is 14 residues. In germline, CDR1 is LGHDT, CDR2 YNNKEL (reference sequence). For the CDR3, the DNA is TGTGCCATCAGCCCCCGGGGAACCACAGATACGCAGTATTTT. It translates to CAISPRGTTDTQYF.

In this sample, this clonotype turned up many times. This CDR3 is CASSPMVGRQYV. For the CDR3, the DNA is TGTGCCAGCAGCCCAATGGTGGGAAGGCAGTACGTC. The rearrangement joins TRBV28 to TRBJ2-7; D is ambiguous. This CDR3 contains 12 residues. V shed 6 bases and J shed 9 bases, with 15 bases lying between them. The V gene's germline CDR1 is MDHEN and CDR2 SYDVKM.

In this sample, this clonotype turned up many times. The chain employs TRBV5-1 and TRBJ2-1; no definite D call. The germline CDR1 and CDR2 sequences are SGHRS and YFSETQ. The germline V and J ends were trimmed by 0 bases and 7 bases, with 8 bases remaining between them. The CDR3 runs to 13 residues. This CDR3 is CASSLGQSNEQFF. Here the CDR3 DNA reads TGCGCCAGCAGCTTGGGCCAGTCAAATGAGCAGTTCTTC.

This clonotype has more than one count but fewer than ten. The rearrangement links TRBV3-2 to TRBJ2-1; the listed D gene, TRBD2, was not tested against the DNA. TRBV3-2 constitutes a pseudogene. CDR3 length equals 18 residues. Here the CDR3 reads CASSQALPRGGRGNEQFF. The CDR3 DNA is TGTGCCAGCAGCCAAGCGTTACCGCGGGGGGGTCGTGGCAATGAGCAGTTCTTC.

This clonotype was counted at least ten times. The chain links TRBV29-1 to TRBJ2-5, with 8 bases matching TRBD1. Germline CDR1 reads SQVTM; CDR2 reads ANQGSEA. V lost 6 bases, J lost 2 bases, and 5 bases stayed unmatched. This CDR3 is 13 amino acids long. CDR3 loop: CSVSGTGQETQYF. The DNA for the CDR3 is TGCAGCGTGTCCGGGACAGGTCAAGAGACCCAGTACTTC.

J is TRBJ1-4 and V is TRBV4-3; the match to TRBD1 covers 7 bases. The CDR3 spans 16 residues. Germline V gene sequence: CDR1 LGHNA, CDR2 YSLEER. The J segment lost 7 bases and the V segment lost 3 bases, leaving 11 bases of the junction unmatched. CDR3 in DNA: TGCGCCAGCAGCCAGGGTCGAACAGGGGTCGGTGAAAAACTGTTTTTT. The encoded protein is CASSQGRTGVGEKLFF.

The CDR3 DNA sequence: TGTGCCAGCAGTACCGGGACTACTAATCAGCCCCAGCATTTT. It yields the protein CASSTGTTNQPQHF. This sequence joins TRBV27 and TRBJ1-5, with TRBD1 as a possible D gene (5 bases). Looked up from germline, CDR1 is MNHEY and CDR2 is SMNVEV (reference sequence). This CDR3 is built from 14 residues. The V gene lost 5 bases and the J gene lost 4 bases, with 12 bases spanning the gap.

Many counts were recorded for this clonotype. This chain uses TRBV21-1 with TRBJ2-5; the tabulated D call, TRBD2, remains unverified against the DNA. TRBV21-1 is shown as a pseudogene. The CDR3 runs 13 residues. DNA of the CDR3: TGTGCCAACGACCCGGGGCTCGAAGAGACCCAGTACTTC. It encodes CANDPGLEETQYF.

The J gene is TRBJ2-1, the V gene TRBV4-1, with 7 bases aligning to TRBD2. CDR3 length: 15 amino acids. Per germline, CDR1 MGHRA and CDR2 YSYEKL. Unmatched junction bases numbered 5, after V lost 1 base and J lost 5 bases. The CDR3 DNA follows: TGCGCCAGCAGCCAAGGGAAGCGGGGTAACAATGAGCAGTTCTTC. Amino acids: CASSQGKRGNNEQFF.

This clonotype was picked up many times. The CDR3 protein is CASSHGQSGGSTIQYF. CDR3 DNA sequence: TGTGCCAGCTCCCACGGGCAGTCGGGCGGGTCAACCATTCAGTACTTC. The chain joins TRBV18 to TRBJ2-4; D might be TRBD2 (5 bases). V gave up 6 bases and J gave up 9 bases, with 24 bases separating them. CDR3 length: 16 residues. Germline-derived CDR1 and CDR2 are KGHSH and LQKENI.

This clonotype appeared many times. The chain recombines TRBV7-2 with TRBJ2-1, with D possibly TRBD2 on 7 matching bases. Trimming removed 1 base at V and 15 bases at J, with 13 bases between. Germline loops: CDR1 SGHTA, CDR2 FQGNSA. CDR3 length: 12 residues. The CDR3 loop reads CASSLEGGYRFF. The DNA of the CDR3 is TGTGCCAGCAGCTTAGAGGGGGGGTATCGGTTCTTC.

This clonotype has a handful of counts. The rearrangement joins TRBV28 to TRBJ2-7, with 9 bases fitting TRBD1. J was trimmed by 0 bases and V by 3 bases; bases with no gene match: 3. Per germline, CDR1 MDHEN and CDR2 SYDVKM. The CDR3 is 15 amino acids. Written as DNA, the CDR3 is TGTGCCAGCAGTTTGGGGGACAGGGACTCCTACGAGCAGTACGTC. Translation: CASSLGDRDSYEQYV.

This clonotype was seen at least ten times. The chain has TRBV20-1 and TRBJ1-1, with D hard to call. Germline CDR1 reads DFQATT; CDR2 reads SNEGSKA (reference sequence). This CDR3 spans 14 amino acids. CDR3 region: CRAARVVEVAEAFF. The CDR3 coding sequence is TGCAGGGCGGCTAGGGTAGTGGAAGTGGCTGAAGCTTTCTTT.

The J gene is TRBJ2-3, the V gene TRBV9; possibly TRBD2 for D (5 bases). The length of the CDR3 is 16 residues. Trimming cost V 7 bases and J 4 bases, with 22 bases left between them. Germline V gene data show CDR1 as SGDLS and CDR2 as YYNGEE. The CDR3 nucleotides read TGTGCCAGCGGATGGGGAGTAGGACGTCCCGCAGATACGCAGTATTTT. Translated, it gives CASGWGVGRPADTQYF. Together with reference TRBV9 and TRBJ2-3, the CDR3 gives the full variable domain: DSGVTQTPKHLITATGQRVTLRCSPRSGDLSVYWYQQSLDQGLQFLIQYYNGEERAKGNILERFSAQQFPDLHSELNLSSLELGDSALYFCASGWGVGRPADTQYFGPGTRLTVL.

This clonotype showed up many times. This chain connects TRBV20-1 to TRBJ2-1; 9 bases line up with TRBD2. Germline CDR1 reads DFQATT; CDR2 reads SNEGSKA (reference sequence). The CDR3 consists of 15 residues. V lost 4 bases to trimming and J lost 5 bases; unmatched junction nucleotides: 9. In DNA, the CDR3 is TGCAGTGCTATCCACAGCGGGGGGAGGGACAATGAGCAGTTCTTC. Amino acid sequence: CSAIHSGGRDNEQFF.

This clonotype showed up many times. The chain employs TRBV3-1 and TRBJ2-2; 10 bases are shared with TRBD2. This CDR3 has 16 amino acids. V shed 2 bases and J 2 bases; nucleotides not matched to a gene: 2. From germline, CDR1 is LGHDT and CDR2 YNNKEL (reference sequence). The CDR3 DNA is TGTGCCAGCAGCCAAATACTAGCGGGAAACACCGGGGAGCTGTTTTTT. It specifies CASSQILAGNTGELFF.